The entry below gives a single TCR beta chain sequence along with its context. Its target is unknown. The CDR3 spans 16 residues. Germline assignment: CDR1 SGHAT and CDR2 FQNNGV. These data belong to a study of monozygotic twins with inflammatory bowel disease. Overall study results and limits: Immunosuppressive treatments differing between patients may have added repertoire variability. Sharing of clonotypes with others was lower in IBD patients than in healthy twins, and this was especially so with disease activity.

Per individual sample, eight separate reactions were used to make cDNA. The template switching step added UMIs that contained a 6-nucleotide sample barcode. TCRdb re-analyzed the 5' RACE reads; it lists each CDR3 protein once, without DNA. The sample yields fewer than 550,000 distinct CDR3 sequences, of which the top ten take up approximately 2.3%. Material: blood. The clonotype comes from a human donor with ulcerative colitis or Crohn's disease, or a healthy co-twin of an affected twin (not recorded which). J is TRBJ2-5 and V is TRBV11-2; TCRdb's assignment of TRBD2 cannot be checked, as there is no DNA. The CDR3 reads CASGFPPWGGKETQYF.